The 32 T cell receptor beta chains below come from one sample, sequenced in a study of blood T cell repertoires in COVID-19. Sequenced by immunoSEQ multiplex PCR; TCRdb stores in-frame clones only, minus some. The sample lists 75,000 to 95,000 clones, around 80% seen once, with around 12% in the top ten. The specimen sequenced was peripheral blood. The source of these receptors is a woman between 35 and 50 years old with active or convalescent COVID-19.

The rearrangement joins TRBV11-2 to TRBJ2-7; D not certain. This CDR3 comprises 13 residues. Germline loops: CDR1 SGHAT, CDR2 FQNNGV. The V gene lost 4 bases and the J gene lost 0 bases, with 7 bases spanning the gap. This CDR3 reads CASSYTVSYEQYF. The CDR3 DNA sequence: TGTGCCAGCAGCTACACCGTCTCCTACGAGCAGTACTTC.

This clone was found once. V gene TRBV28 combines with J gene TRBJ2-7; tentatively, D is TRBD1 (6 bases). Trimming took 2 bases from V and 2 from J, leaving 10 bases between them. CDR3 length: 14 residues. Germline CDR1 reads MDHEN; CDR2 reads SYDVKM. The CDR3 sequence: CASSLTGNTYEQYF. CDR3 nucleotide sequence: TGTGCCAGCAGTTTAACAGGGAACACCTACGAGCAGTACTTC.

This chain connects TRBV30 to TRBJ1-2; TRBD1 is a possible D gene (6 bases). This CDR3 is built from 14 residues. Trimming took off 5 bases at V and 8 bases at J, with 21 bases between the two ends. CDR1 GTSNPN and CDR2 SVGIG come from the germline V gene (reference sequence). The CDR3 region is CAWVKQGHPGGYTF. The CDR3, as DNA: TGTGCCTGGGTGAAACAGGGCCACCCGGGAGGCTACACCTTC.

J is TRBJ1-4 and V is TRBV9; D might be TRBD1 (6 bases). The germline V and J ends were trimmed by 3 bases and 4 bases, with 13 bases remaining between them. Germline lookup yields CDR1 SGDLS and CDR2 YYNGEE. The CDR3 extends over 15 amino acids. The CDR3 sequence: CASSAQGIGNEKLFF. The CDR3 bases are TGTGCCAGCAGCGCCCAGGGGATCGGTAATGAAAAACTGTTTTTT.

The chain combines TRBV20-1 with TRBJ2-7; 7 bases align to TRBD1. Trimming took 3 bases from V and 1 from J; bases not matched to a gene: 6. This CDR3 region has 14 residues. Germline V gene lookup returns CDR1 DFQATT and CDR2 SNEGSKA (reference sequence). CDR3 region: CSASPLQGSYEQYF. The CDR3 DNA reads as TGCAGTGCTAGTCCCCTACAGGGGTCCTACGAGCAGTACTTC.

The table lists this clone with a count of one. The genes are TRBV3-1 (or the pseudogene TRBV3-2) and TRBJ2-7; D gene unclear. This CDR3 is 12 amino acids long. The germline gives CDR1 LGHDT, CDR2 YNNKEL (reference sequence). The V gene lost 3 bases and the J gene lost 4 bases, with 7 bases spanning the gap. CDR3 in DNA: TGTGCCAGCAGCCACTCCGTTTACGAGCAGTACTTC. Translated: CASSHSVYEQYF.

V is TRBV20-1 and J is TRBJ2-7, with unresolved D. This CDR3 contains 10 residues. CDR1 is DFQATT and CDR2 is SNEGSKA in the germline V gene (reference sequence). V was pared by 2 bases and J by 7 bases, with 6 bases between. CDR3 bases: TGCAGTGCTAGATCCGGGGAGCAGTACTTC. Protein: CSARSGEQYF.

V and J are TRBV10-1 and TRBJ2-3, with TRBD2 as a possible D gene (6 bases). This CDR3 is built from 14 residues. The germline V and J ends were trimmed by 3 bases and 0 bases, with 7 bases remaining between them. Per germline, CDR1 WNHNN and CDR2 SYGVQD (reference sequence). DNA for the CDR3: TGCGCCAGCAGTGACGGGGGAAGCACAGATACGCAGTATTTT. Amino acids: CASSDGGSTDTQYF.

This clone was counted once. The chain couples TRBV2 to TRBJ2-7; D may be TRBD2 (6 bases). The germline V gene has CDR1 SNHLY and CDR2 FYNNEI. CDR3 size: 13 residues. V gave up 9 bases and J gave up 2 bases, with 14 bases separating them. DNA for the CDR3: TGTGCCAGTGGTGCGGGGCTTACCTACGAGCAGTACTTC. Its translation: CASGAGLTYEQYF.

The rearrangement joins TRBV28 to TRBJ1-2; D is possibly TRBD1 (5 bases). The CDR3 is made up of 13 amino acids. Germline-derived CDR1 and CDR2 are MDHEN and SYDVKM. Trimming shortened V by 5 bases and J by 4 bases, and 11 bases separated the two germline ends. CDR3 protein: CASSKDSVYGYTF. The CDR3 region has the DNA TGTGCCAGCAGTAAAGACAGTGTCTATGGCTACACCTTC.

This clone has just a few counts. The V and J genes are TRBV11-2 and TRBJ1-2; the D gene is possibly TRBD1 (6 bases). From germline, CDR1 is SGHAT and CDR2 FQNNGV. Trimming shortened V by 7 bases and J by 5 bases, and 14 bases separated the two germline ends. This CDR3 has 13 residues. CDR3 sequence reads: CASTMTGWYGYTF. The CDR3 region has the DNA TGTGCCAGCACCATGACAGGCTGGTATGGCTACACCTTC.

The gene calls are TRBV2 and TRBJ2-3; 14 bases line up with TRBD2. Looked up from germline, CDR1 is SNHLY and CDR2 is FYNNEI. J lost 3 bases, V lost 6 bases, and 8 bases had no gene match. This CDR3 is built from 17 residues. The CDR3: CASRPGLAGDGTDTQYF. Written as DNA, the CDR3 is TGTGCCAGCAGGCCGGGACTAGCGGGAGATGGGACAGATACGCAGTATTTT.

The rearrangement links TRBV13 to TRBJ2-5, with 14 bases identical to TRBD2. The CDR3 spans 18 residues. The trim removed 4 bases at V and 0 bases at J, leaving 7 bases unmatched. CDR1 and CDR2 from the germline V gene are PRHDT and FYEKMQ (reference sequence). The CDR3 sequence is CASSSRTSGGTYQETQYF. The CDR3 nucleotides read TGTGCCAGCAGCTCCCGGACTAGCGGGGGGACGTACCAAGAGACCCAGTACTTC.

The V call is TRBV27, the J call TRBJ2-7; a possible D gene is TRBD1 (6 bases). The CDR3 contains 14 residues. CDR1 MNHEY and CDR2 SMNVEV come from the germline V gene (reference sequence). V shed 2 bases and J shed 2 bases, with 10 bases lying between them. In nucleotides, the CDR3 is TGTGCCAGCAGTTTAACCGGGACACCCTACGAGCAGTACTTC. Amino acid sequence: CASSLTGTPYEQYF.

The V and J genes are TRBV29-1 and TRBJ1-1, with 10 bases aligning to TRBD1. The ends lost 6 bases at V and 6 bases at J; junction bases unmatched: 19. Germline-derived CDR1 and CDR2 are SQVTM and ANQGSEA. The CDR3 spans 17 residues. CDR3 nucleotide sequence: TGCAGCGTCCGCAAGGCTGGGACAGGGGTGTTGTACTCTGAAGCTTTCTTT. This sequence encodes CSVRKAGTGVLYSEAFF.

The V and J genes are TRBV7-2 and TRBJ2-7; 8 nucleotides agree with TRBD1. The CDR3 contains 15 residues. V lost 5 bases to trimming and J lost 0 bases; unmatched junction nucleotides: 6. CDR1 is SGHTA and CDR2 is FQGNSA in the germline V gene. The CDR3 nucleotides are TGTGCCAGCAGCCGTCCCGGGACAGGCTCCTACGAGCAGTACTTC. The encoded protein is CASSRPGTGSYEQYF. The full variable domain, with the rest looked up from reference TRBV7-2 and TRBJ2-7, is GAGVSQSPSNKVTEKGKDVELRCDPISGHTALYWYRQSLGQGLEFLIYFQGNSAPDKSGLPSDRFSAERTGGSVSTLTIQRTQQEDSAVYLCASSRPGTGSYEQYFGPGTRLTVT.

This chain joins TRBV5-1 and TRBJ1-6; D remains ambiguous. The germline V gene has CDR1 SGHRS and CDR2 YFSETQ. V lost 0 bases to trimming and J lost 5 bases, with 6 bases between them. The CDR3 covers 14 residues. The CDR3, as DNA: TGCGCCAGCAGCTTGGCGGCGGATAATTCACCCCTCCACTTT. Amino acid sequence: CASSLAADNSPLHF.

The DNA for the CDR3 is TGTGCCAGCAGTCTCCCCGTCAGGGGATCCTACGAGCAGTACTTC. Translating gives CASSLPVRGSYEQYF. The rearrangement uses TRBV28 and TRBJ2-7; D perhaps matches TRBD1 (6 bases). There are 15 residues in the CDR3. V was pared by 5 bases and J by 1 base, with 15 bases between. Germline loops: CDR1 MDHEN, CDR2 SYDVKM. Full variable domain (outside the CDR3, taken from reference TRBV28 and TRBJ2-7): DVKVTQSSRYLVKRTGEKVFLECVQDMDHENMFWYRQDPGLGLRLIYFSYDVKMKEKGDIPEGYSVSREKKERFSLILESASTNQTSMYLCASSLPVRGSYEQYFGPGTRLTVT.

J is TRBJ2-7 and V is TRBV7-2, with D tentatively TRBD2 (7 bases). CDR3 length: 14 amino acids. The V gene's germline CDR1 is SGHTA and CDR2 FQGNSA. Trimming removed 1 base at V and 2 bases at J, with 9 bases between. CDR3 DNA: TGTGCCAGCAGCTTAGAGGGGGGGGCCTACGAGCAGTACTTC. Translating gives CASSLEGGAYEQYF.

This chain uses TRBV7-9 with TRBJ2-3; the D gene is possibly TRBD2 (6 bases). This CDR3 spans 14 amino acids. Germline CDR1 reads SEHNR; CDR2 reads FQNEAQ (reference sequence). Trimming removed 3 bases at V and 4 bases at J, with 11 bases between. This CDR3 is CASSFAGWADTQYF. The DNA for the CDR3 is TGTGCCAGCAGCTTCGCGGGATGGGCAGATACGCAGTATTTT.

This clone was observed a handful of times. The V call is TRBV7-8, the J call TRBJ2-5; D gene uncertain. V was pared by 10 bases and J by 4 bases, with 13 bases between. The CDR3 is 12 amino acids. Germline CDR1 SGHVS, CDR2 FQNEAQ. CDR3 DNA: TGTGCCACCTTGGGCGTCGGAGAGACCCAGTACTTC. This encodes CATLGVGETQYF.

Remarks on this clone: Different DNA sequences within this sample yield the same CDR3. The chain couples TRBV20-1 to TRBJ1-1; D gene ambiguous. This CDR3 spans 10 amino acids. Germline values: CDR1 DFQATT, CDR2 SNEGSKA (reference sequence). Trimming stripped 6 bases from V and 6 bases from J, with 8 bases between. The CDR3 DNA reads TGCAGTGCCTACCGTGCTGAAGCTTTCTTT. It yields the protein CSAYRAEAFF.

This chain connects TRBV19 to TRBJ1-2; 9 bases map to TRBD1. Germline loops: CDR1 LNHDA, CDR2 SQIVND (reference sequence). The CDR3 loop spans 15 amino acids. V shed 9 bases and J 4 bases; nucleotides not matched to a gene: 12. The DNA for the CDR3 is TGTGCCAGCTACCCGGGGACAGGGACAGGCTATGGCTACACCTTC. It specifies CASYPGTGTGYGYTF. Looking up the rest from reference TRBV19 and TRBJ1-2 gives the full variable domain: DGGITQSPKYLFRKEGQNVTLSCEQNLNHDAMYWYRQDPGQGLRLIYYSQIVNDFQKGDIAEGYSVSREKKESFPLTVTSAQKNPTAFYLCASYPGTGTGYGYTFGSGTRLTVV.

This clone was observed a few times. The chain couples TRBV16 to TRBJ2-7, with D perhaps TRBD1 (5 bases). Looked up from germline, CDR1 is KGHSY and CDR2 is FQNENV. V was trimmed by 0 bases and J by 6 bases, leaving 15 bases between them. The CDR3 totals 15 residues. CDR3 DNA: TGTGCCAGCAGCCAATCCGGGCAGGGTAGGGGCGAGCAGTACTTC. It yields the protein CASSQSGQGRGEQYF.

The chain joins TRBV7-2 to TRBJ2-7, with unresolved D. Trimming removed 2 bases from V and 5 bases from J, with 10 bases in between. Per the germline V gene, CDR1 is SGHTA and CDR2 is FQGNSA. This CDR3 comprises 13 residues. The DNA for the CDR3 is TGTGCCAGCAGCTTATTCTATGTGGACGAGCAGTACTTC. Translated: CASSLFYVDEQYF.

J is TRBJ1-4 and V is TRBV18; D gene uncertain. Trimming pared 3 bases from V and 0 bases from J, leaving 8 bases between. CDR3 length equals 15 residues. In germline, CDR1 is KGHSH, CDR2 LQKENI. CDR3 DNA sequence: TGTGCCAGCTCACCGTCGTATACAACTAATGAAAAACTGTTTTTT. Its protein product is CASSPSYTTNEKLFF.

This clone was observed a single time. The chain has TRBV12-3 or TRBV12-4 and TRBJ2-1, with 8 bases aligning to TRBD2. V lost 6 bases and J lost 9; bases outside the gene matches: 4. CDR3 length: 12 residues. The CDR3 DNA is TGTGCCAGCAGACGGGCGGGGGGTGAGCAGTTCTTC. Translating it yields CASRRAGGEQFF.

CDR3 amino acids: CSASDPRDIQGSPLHF. CDR3 DNA sequence: TGCAGTGCTAGTGACCCCCGGGACATCCAGGGTTCACCCCTCCACTTT. The V call is TRBV20-1, the J call TRBJ1-6; D may be TRBD1 (6 bases). In germline, CDR1 is DFQATT, CDR2 SNEGSKA (reference sequence). V was clipped by 3 bases and J by 9 bases, with 21 bases between them. The CDR3 consists of 16 residues.

V and J are TRBV12-5 and TRBJ1-6, with 8 bases identical to TRBD1. Germline V gene sequence: CDR1 LGHNT, CDR2 FRNRAP. J lost 9 bases, V lost 0 bases, and 4 bases had no gene match. CDR3 length: 15 amino acids. CDR3 sequence reads: CASGLVQGASSPLHF. The CDR3 DNA is TGTGCTAGTGGTTTGGTGCAGGGGGCGAGTTCACCCCTCCACTTT.

The J gene is TRBJ2-1, the V gene TRBV5-1; 7 bases match TRBD2. The ends lost 4 bases at V and 10 bases at J; junction bases unmatched: 5. CDR3 size: 12 residues. CDR1 is SGHRS, CDR2 YFSETQ, per germline. In DNA, the CDR3 is TGCGCCAGCAGCAGGACTAGGGGCGAGCAGTTCTTC. It yields the protein CASSRTRGEQFF.

The chain combines TRBV24-1 with TRBJ2-4; TRBD1 aligns across 9 bases. Germline loops: CDR1 KGHDR, CDR2 SFDVKD. The CDR3 contains 15 residues. With V trimmed by 4 bases and J by 6 bases, 6 bases remained unmatched. CDR3 in DNA: TGTGCCACCAGTGACAGTGGGACAGGGAGAAACATTCAGTACTTC. Amino acids: CATSDSGTGRNIQYF.

DNA for the CDR3: TGTGCCAGTAGTTTCCGGGACAGGAGAAATGAAAAACTGTTTTTT. It translates to CASSFRDRRNEKLFF. This rearrangement joins TRBV19 to TRBJ1-4; TRBD1 agrees at 8 bases. Germline-derived CDR1 and CDR2 are LNHDA and SQIVND (reference sequence). Trimming cost V 5 bases and J 5 bases; bases outside gene matches: 7. The CDR3 consists of 15 residues.